This TCR beta chain was retrieved from a study of prognosis after radiotherapy for stage I lung cancer. The wider study: Stage I non-small cell lung cancer patients were enrolled from April 2018 to January 2019. Study-level results: Some patients went on to develop distant metastases. Their Shannon entropy after stereotactic body radiation therapy was lower, and its change from baseline was also lower. Median unique TCR clone counts of around 10,000 versus 6,900 showed a fall after stereotactic body radiation therapy. Differential TRBV and TRBJ gene usage was reported between patients with metastases and patients without them.

This clonotype has ten or more counts. Its antigen remains unknown. Germline V gene sequence: CDR1 SGHVS, CDR2 FQNEAQ. There are 15 residues in the CDR3. With 5 bases removed from V and 0 bases from J, the gap between germline ends came to 11 bases. Amplification of the TCR beta CDR3 (from genomic DNA) was done by two-round multiplex PCR. Round-one PCR had primers specific to each TRBV and TRBJ gene. TCRdb passed the multiplex PCR reads through MiXCR, listing each CDR3 protein once. The sample carries 30,000 to 35,000 distinct CDR3 sequences, around 30% recorded once. The TCR originated in a donor aged 50 or older with non-small cell lung cancer. The source material was PBMCs, sampled before or after stereotactic body radiation therapy (not recorded which). This chain connects TRBV7-8 to TRBJ1-5; a weak D match, TRBD1 (5 bases). In DNA, the CDR3 is TGTGCCAGCAGCCGAACAGGAAATAGCAATCAGCCCCAGCATTTT. The encoded protein is CASSRTGNSNQPQHF.